Below are 17 T cell receptor beta chains sequenced from a single sample in a study of shared clonotypes between healthy human individuals. Clones were read by immunoSEQ multiplex PCR, and TCRdb kept only the in-frame ones, dropping some. The repertoire consists of 2 million to 2.5 million clones, with around 95% occurring once and the leading ten covering approximately 0.13%. The sequencing input was naive CD4+ T cells sorted from blood. Subset here: CD45RA+ positively selected. These receptors originate from a man in his late teens or twenties in good health.

The V call is TRBV9, the J call TRBJ2-3; 11 bases agree with TRBD2. This CDR3 contains 16 residues. Germline loops: CDR1 SGDLS, CDR2 YYNGEE. The trim removed 0 bases at V and 4 bases at J, leaving 4 bases unmatched. The CDR3 DNA sequence: TGTGCCAGCAGCGTAGGCCCTAGCGGGGGGCCAGATACGCAGTATTTT. Translated: CASSVGPSGGPDTQYF. The full variable domain, its missing parts supplied by reference TRBV9 and TRBJ2-3, is DSGVTQTPKHLITATGQRVTLRCSPRSGDLSVYWYQQSLDQGLQFLIQYYNGEERAKGNILERFSAQQFPDLHSELNLSSLELGDSALYFCASSVGPSGGPDTQYFGPGTRLTVL.

This chain links TRBV6-5 with TRBJ1-6; possible D gene TRBD1, 5 bases. With 4 bases removed from V and 7 bases from J, the gap between germline ends came to 14 bases. The length of the CDR3 is 15 residues. Germline values: CDR1 MNHEY, CDR2 SVGAGI. As DNA, the CDR3 is TGTGCCAGCAGTTCCTTGGGAGGGGTCAATTCACCCCTCCACTTT. Translation: CASSSLGGVNSPLHF.

The J gene is TRBJ2-3, the V gene TRBV11-2, with 11 bases identical to TRBD2. The CDR3 length is 18 residues. Germline lookup yields CDR1 SGHAT and CDR2 FQNNGV. Trimming at V came to 1 base and at J to 4 bases, leaving 10 bases not matched to a gene. The CDR3 nucleotides are TGTGCCAGCAGCTTAGTTAGCGGGGGGGCCAGGGGCGCAGATACGCAGTATTTT. This translates into CASSLVSGGARGADTQYF.

The chain carries TRBV5-1 and TRBJ2-5; either TRBD1 or TRBD2 may supply D (6 bases each). The length of the CDR3 is 16 residues. The V and J ends lost 4 bases and 0 bases respectively, with 16 bases between them. From germline, CDR1 is SGHRS and CDR2 YFSETQ. The CDR3 protein is CASSMGGAEYQETQYF. Here the CDR3 DNA reads TGCGCCAGCAGCATGGGGGGCGCCGAGTACCAAGAGACCCAGTACTTC.

This clone appeared a single time. The rearrangement uses TRBV28 and TRBJ2-7; D may correspond to TRBD1 or TRBD2 (5 bases each). V was shortened by 7 bases and J by 6 bases, with 22 bases between the two germline ends. The CDR3 extends over 15 amino acids. Germline CDR1 MDHEN, CDR2 SYDVKM. For the CDR3, the DNA is TGTGCCAGCACCCTGGGGAGCGGAGGACAATTCGAGCAGTACTTC. The encoded protein is CASTLGSGGQFEQYF.

The chain has TRBV2 and TRBJ2-7; the D gene is possibly TRBD1 (6 bases). Per germline, CDR1 SNHLY and CDR2 FYNNEI. The CDR3 contains 14 residues. The V and J ends lost 3 bases and 0 bases respectively, with 9 bases between them. CDR3 DNA: TGTGCCAGCAGTGATGGGACACACTCCTACGAGCAGTACTTC. Protein product: CASSDGTHSYEQYF.

This sequence joins TRBV30 and TRBJ2-7; TRBD2 matches at 7 bases. In germline, CDR1 is GTSNPN, CDR2 SVGIG (reference sequence). The CDR3 is 16 residues long. The V segment lost 2 bases and the J segment 2 bases; nucleotides outside the gene matches: 12. The DNA for the CDR3 is TGTGCCTGGAGTCCCGGGACGAGCGGGGCAACCTACGAGCAGTACTTC. Translating it yields CAWSPGTSGATYEQYF.

The chain couples TRBV7-2 to TRBJ2-1; D is undetermined. Germline-derived CDR1 and CDR2 are SGHTA and FQGNSA. This CDR3 spans 11 amino acids. V was trimmed by 6 bases and J by 10 bases, leaving 10 bases between them. DNA for the CDR3: TGTGCCAGCAGTCGATATAGCGAGCAGTTCTTC. Translation gives CASSRYSEQFF. The full variable domain, in which reference TRBV7-2 and TRBJ2-1 provide the parts outside the CDR3, is GAGVSQSPSNKVTEKGKDVELRCDPISGHTALYWYRQSLGQGLEFLIYFQGNSAPDKSGLPSDRFSAERTGGSVSTLTIQRTQQEDSAVYLCASSRYSEQFFGPGTRLTVL.

V and J are TRBV6-5 and TRBJ2-7; possibly TRBD1 for D (6 bases). This CDR3 has 14 amino acids. Trimming shortened V by 1 base and J by 2 bases, and 9 bases separated the two germline ends. Germline CDR1 MNHEY, CDR2 SVGAGI. CDR3 nucleotide sequence: TGTGCCAGCAGTTACTTGGGGGCGGCCTACGAGCAGTACTTC. This codes for CASSYLGAAYEQYF.

The J gene is TRBJ2-7, the V gene TRBV27; 8 bases agree with TRBD1. The CDR3 length is 14 residues. CDR1 MNHEY and CDR2 SMNVEV come from the germline V gene (reference sequence). With V trimmed by 6 bases and J by 7 bases, 11 bases remained unmatched. CDR3 residues: CASSRQGKDGEQYF. The CDR3 DNA sequence: TGTGCCAGCAGCCGACAGGGGAAAGACGGGGAGCAGTACTTC.

This chain joins TRBV15 and TRBJ2-7; 9 bases match TRBD1. The CDR3 contains 15 residues. Germline CDR1 and CDR2: LNHNV and YYDKDF (reference sequence). V lost 1 base to trimming and J lost 2 bases; unmatched junction nucleotides: 3. The CDR3 coding sequence is TGTGCCACCAGCAGAGTGAGGGACAGGGCCTACGAGCAGTACTTC. Translating gives CATSRVRDRAYEQYF.

The sample holds one count of this clone. The J gene is TRBJ1-2, the V gene TRBV5-4; D possibly corresponds to TRBD1 (5 bases). This CDR3 has 12 residues. The germline V and J ends were trimmed by 3 bases and 7 bases, with 10 bases remaining between them. Germline V CDR1 and CDR2: SGHNT, YYREEE (reference sequence). The CDR3 nucleotides are TGTGCCAGCAGCTCCACCAGGGTTGGCTACACCTTC. Translated: CASSSTRVGYTF. Full variable domain (outside the CDR3, taken from reference TRBV5-4 and TRBJ1-2): ETGVTQSPTHLIKTRGQQVTLRCSSQSGHNTVSWYQQALGQGPQFIFQYYREEENGRGNFPPRFSGLQFPNYSSELNVNALELDDSALYLCASSSTRVGYTFGSGTRLTVV.

The gene calls are TRBV18 and TRBJ2-7, with 8 bases lining up with TRBD2. Trimming removed 1 base from V and 8 bases from J; junction bases left unmatched: 13. The CDR3 runs to 16 residues. CDR1 and CDR2 from the germline V gene are KGHSH and LQKENI. The CDR3 reads CASSPLPGGAFRKQYF. The CDR3 coding sequence is TGTGCCAGCTCACCACTGCCGGGAGGGGCCTTTAGGAAGCAGTACTTC.

J is TRBJ2-3 and V is TRBV21-1; the table names TRBD2, a call not compared with the DNA. TRBV21-1 is labeled a pseudogene. The CDR3 spans 15 residues. The CDR3 sequence is CASSDRLAVTDTQYF. CDR3 nucleotides: TGTGCCAGCAGCGATCGACTAGCGGTCACAGATACGCAGTATTTT.

J is TRBJ1-4 and V is TRBV27; D remains ambiguous. The germline V and J ends were trimmed by 6 bases and 0 bases, with 11 bases remaining between them. Germline CDR1 reads MNHEY; CDR2 reads SMNVEV (reference sequence). The CDR3 is 15 amino acids. CDR3 sequence reads: CASSLVFTTNEKLFF. CDR3 in DNA: TGTGCCAGCAGCCTAGTGTTTACAACTAATGAAAAACTGTTTTTT.

A word on this clone: Other nucleotide sequences from this sample produce the same CDR3. The chain employs TRBV2 and TRBJ2-7, with D hard to call. This CDR3 region has 12 residues. In germline, CDR1 is SNHLY, CDR2 FYNNEI. With 4 bases removed from V and 4 bases from J, the gap between germline ends came to 8 bases. The CDR3 protein is CASSASGYEQYF. The CDR3 bases are TGTGCCAGCAGTGCCTCCGGGTACGAGCAGTACTTC.

The chain couples TRBV7-2 to TRBJ1-1; D gene ambiguous. The CDR3 totals 14 residues. Trimming took 1 base from V and 5 from J, leaving 11 bases between them. Germline CDR1 is SGHTA and CDR2 is FQGNSA. Here the CDR3 reads CASSLGPIGTEAFF. The CDR3 nucleotides read TGTGCCAGCAGCTTAGGCCCGATAGGGACTGAAGCTTTCTTT. Full variable domain (missing parts from reference TRBV7-2 and TRBJ1-1): GAGVSQSPSNKVTEKGKDVELRCDPISGHTALYWYRQSLGQGLEFLIYFQGNSAPDKSGLPSDRFSAERTGGSVSTLTIQRTQQEDSAVYLCASSLGPIGTEAFFGQGTRLTVV.